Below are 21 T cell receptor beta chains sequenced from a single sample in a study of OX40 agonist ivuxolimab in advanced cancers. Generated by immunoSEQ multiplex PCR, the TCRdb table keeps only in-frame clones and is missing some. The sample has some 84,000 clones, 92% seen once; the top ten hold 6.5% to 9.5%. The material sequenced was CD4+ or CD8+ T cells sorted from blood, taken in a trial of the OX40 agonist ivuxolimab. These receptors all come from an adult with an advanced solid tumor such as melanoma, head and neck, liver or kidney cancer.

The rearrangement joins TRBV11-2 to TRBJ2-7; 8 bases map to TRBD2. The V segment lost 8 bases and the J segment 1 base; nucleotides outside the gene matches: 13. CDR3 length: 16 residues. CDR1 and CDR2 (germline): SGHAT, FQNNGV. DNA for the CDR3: TGTGCCAGCGGGTGGAGACAAGCGGGGGATTCCTACGAGCAGTACTTC. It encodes CASGWRQAGDSYEQYF.

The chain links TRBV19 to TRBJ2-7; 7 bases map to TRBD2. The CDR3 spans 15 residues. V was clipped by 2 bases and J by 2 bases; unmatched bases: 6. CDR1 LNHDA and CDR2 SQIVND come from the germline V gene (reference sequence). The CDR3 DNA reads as TGTGCCAGTAGTATATGGGGAGGGATCGCCTACGAGCAGTACTTC. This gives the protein CASSIWGGIAYEQYF.

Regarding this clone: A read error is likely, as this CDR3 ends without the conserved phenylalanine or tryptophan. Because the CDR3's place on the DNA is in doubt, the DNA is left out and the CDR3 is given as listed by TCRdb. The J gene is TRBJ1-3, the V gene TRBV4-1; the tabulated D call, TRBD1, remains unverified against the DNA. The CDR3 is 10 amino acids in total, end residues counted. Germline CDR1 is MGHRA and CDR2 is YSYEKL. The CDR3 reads CASSHGQLGL.

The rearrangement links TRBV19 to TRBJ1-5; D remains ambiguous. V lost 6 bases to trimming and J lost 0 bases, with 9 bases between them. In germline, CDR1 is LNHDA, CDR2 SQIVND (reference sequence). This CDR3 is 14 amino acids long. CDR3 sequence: CASRDGYSNQPQHF. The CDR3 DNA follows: TGTGCCAGTAGGGACGGATATAGCAATCAGCCCCAGCATTTT.

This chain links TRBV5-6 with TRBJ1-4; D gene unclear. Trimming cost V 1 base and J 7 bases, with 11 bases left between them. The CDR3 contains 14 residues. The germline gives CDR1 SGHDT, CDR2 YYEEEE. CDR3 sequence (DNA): TGTGCCAGCAGCTTGAGTGGGCGAGGTGAAAAACTGTTTTTT. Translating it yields CASSLSGRGEKLFF.

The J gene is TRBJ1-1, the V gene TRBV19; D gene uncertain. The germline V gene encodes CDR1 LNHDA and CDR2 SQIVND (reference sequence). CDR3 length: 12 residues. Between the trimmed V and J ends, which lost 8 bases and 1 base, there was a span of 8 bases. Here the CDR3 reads CASSLGNTEAFF. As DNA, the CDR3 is TGTGCCAGTTCCCTGGGGAACACTGAAGCTTTCTTT.

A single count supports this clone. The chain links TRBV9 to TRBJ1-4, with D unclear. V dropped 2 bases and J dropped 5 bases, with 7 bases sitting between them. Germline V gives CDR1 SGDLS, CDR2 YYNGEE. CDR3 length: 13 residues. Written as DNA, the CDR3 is TGTGCCAGCAGCGTTGGCATAAATGAAAAACTGTTTTTT. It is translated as CASSVGINEKLFF.

The CDR3 DNA reads as TGTGCCAGCGGGGCACGAGAGACCCAGTACTTC. This sequence encodes CASGARETQYF. The V and J genes are TRBV7-9 and TRBJ2-5; TRBD1 might be the D (5 bases). V shed 8 bases and J shed 4 bases, with 8 bases lying between them. Germline V gene data show CDR1 as SEHNR and CDR2 as FQNEAQ (reference sequence). The CDR3 runs 11 residues.

The CDR3 nucleotides read TGTGCCTATAGGGCGAACTATGGCTACACCTTC. Translation gives CAYRANYGYTF. The chain couples TRBV5-4 to TRBJ1-2; D is ambiguous. The CDR3 sequence is 11 residues long. CDR1 SGHNT and CDR2 YYREEE come from the germline V gene (reference sequence). V lost 10 bases to trimming and J lost 2 bases, with 9 bases between them. The full variable domain, rest sourced from reference TRBV5-4 and TRBJ1-2, is ETGVTQSPTHLIKTRGQQVTLRCSSQSGHNTVSWYQQALGQGPQFIFQYYREEENGRGNFPPRFSGLQFPNYSSELNVNALELDDSALYLCAYRANYGYTFGSGTRLTVV.

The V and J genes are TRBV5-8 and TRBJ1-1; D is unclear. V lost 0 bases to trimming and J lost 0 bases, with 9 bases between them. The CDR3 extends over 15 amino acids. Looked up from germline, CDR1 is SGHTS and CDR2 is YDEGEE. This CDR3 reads CASSLGQVMNTEAFF. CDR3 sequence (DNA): TGTGCCAGCAGCTTGGGGCAGGTCATGAACACTGAAGCTTTCTTT.

CDR3 sequence: CASSVLPGGTYNEQFF. The CDR3 DNA reads TGTGCCAGCAGCGTACTCCCAGGGGGCACCTACAATGAGCAGTTCTTC. V gene TRBV9 combines with J gene TRBJ2-1; 8 nucleotides align to TRBD1. V dropped 1 base and J dropped 2; count of bases not matched to a gene: 5. The length of the CDR3 is 16 residues. Germline values: CDR1 SGDLS, CDR2 YYNGEE.

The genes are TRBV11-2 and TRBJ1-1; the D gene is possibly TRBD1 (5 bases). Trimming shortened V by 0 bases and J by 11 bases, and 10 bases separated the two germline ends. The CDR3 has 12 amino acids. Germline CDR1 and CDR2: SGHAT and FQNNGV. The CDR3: CASSLEGVLAFF. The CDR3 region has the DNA TGTGCCAGCAGCTTAGAAGGGGTTTTGGCTTTCTTT.

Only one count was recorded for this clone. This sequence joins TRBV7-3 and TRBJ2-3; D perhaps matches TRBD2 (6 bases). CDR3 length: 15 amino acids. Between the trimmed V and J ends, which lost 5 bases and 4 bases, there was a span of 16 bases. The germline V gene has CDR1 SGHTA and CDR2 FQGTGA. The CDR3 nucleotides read TGTGCCAGCAGCCTGCTGTGGGGGGAATCAGATACGCAGTATTTT. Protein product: CASSLLWGESDTQYF.

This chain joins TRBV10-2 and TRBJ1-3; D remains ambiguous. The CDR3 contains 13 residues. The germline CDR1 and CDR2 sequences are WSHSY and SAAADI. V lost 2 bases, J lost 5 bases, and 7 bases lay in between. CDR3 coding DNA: TGCGCCAGCAGTGAGGGGCCCCGAAACACCATATATTTT. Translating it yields CASSEGPRNTIYF.

The CDR3 here is CASTQTTGFDEQYF. CDR3 coding DNA: TGTGCCAGCACCCAAACCACAGGGTTCGACGAGCAGTACTTC. The rearrangement joins TRBV6-5 to TRBJ2-7, with a tentative D call TRBD1 (6 bases). V was pared by 7 bases and J by 5 bases, with 18 bases between. CDR1 is MNHEY and CDR2 is SVGAGI in the germline V gene. The length of the CDR3 is 14 residues.

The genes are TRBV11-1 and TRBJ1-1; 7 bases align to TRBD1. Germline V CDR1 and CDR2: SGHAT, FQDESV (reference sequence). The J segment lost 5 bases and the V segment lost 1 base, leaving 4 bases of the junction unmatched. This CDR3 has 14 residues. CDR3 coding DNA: TGTGCCAGCAGCTTAGGTCCAGGGGGGACTGAAGCTTTCTTT. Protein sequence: CASSLGPGGTEAFF.

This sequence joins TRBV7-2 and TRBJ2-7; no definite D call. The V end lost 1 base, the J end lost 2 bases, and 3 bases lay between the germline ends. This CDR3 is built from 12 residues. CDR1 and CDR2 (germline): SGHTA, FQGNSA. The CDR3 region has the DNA TGTGCCAGCAGCTTAGTGACCTACGAGCAGTACTTC. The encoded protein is CASSLVTYEQYF.

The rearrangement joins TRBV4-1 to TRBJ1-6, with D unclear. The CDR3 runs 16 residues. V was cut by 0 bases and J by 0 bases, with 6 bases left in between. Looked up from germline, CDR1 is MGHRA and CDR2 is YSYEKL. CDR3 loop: CASSQDLSSYNSPLHF. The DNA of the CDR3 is TGCGCCAGCAGCCAAGATCTGAGCTCCTATAATTCACCCCTCCACTTT.

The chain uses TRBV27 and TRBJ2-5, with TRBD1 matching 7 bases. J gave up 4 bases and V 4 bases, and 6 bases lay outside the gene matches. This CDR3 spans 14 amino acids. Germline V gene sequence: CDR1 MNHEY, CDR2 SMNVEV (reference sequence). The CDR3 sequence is CASSSTGAGETQYF. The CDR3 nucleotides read TGTGCCAGCAGTTCAACAGGGGCCGGAGAGACCCAGTACTTC.

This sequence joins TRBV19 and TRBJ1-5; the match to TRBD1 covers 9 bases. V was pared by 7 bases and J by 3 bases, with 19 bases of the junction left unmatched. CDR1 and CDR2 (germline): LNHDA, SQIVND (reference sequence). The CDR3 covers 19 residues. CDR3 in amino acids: CASTSYASSQGALNQPQHF. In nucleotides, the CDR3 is TGTGCCAGTACGTCATACGCTTCCTCACAGGGGGCCCTCAATCAGCCCCAGCATTTT.

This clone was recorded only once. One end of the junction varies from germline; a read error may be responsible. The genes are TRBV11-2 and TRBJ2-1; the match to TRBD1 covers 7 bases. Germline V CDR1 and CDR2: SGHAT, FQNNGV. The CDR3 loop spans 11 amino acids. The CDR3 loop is CASSLESGGVF. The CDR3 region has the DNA TGTGCCAGCAGCTTAGAGTCAGGGGGTGTCTTC. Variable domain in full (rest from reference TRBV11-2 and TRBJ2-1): EAGVAQSPRYKIIEKRQSVAFWCNPISGHATLYWYQQILGQGPKLLIQFQNNGVVDDSQLPKDRFSAERLKGVDSTLKIQPAKLEDSAVYLCASSLESGGVFGPGTRLTVL.